The entry below gives a single TCR beta chain sequence along with its context. The antigen remains unidentified. A second PCR, run for roughly 7 to 11 cycles, used a sample-barcoded 5' primer plus a J-beta primer mix. A template-switch adaptor with 12 random nucleotides tagged each cDNA molecule. From the 5' RACE reads, TCRdb called clonotypes with MiXCR, one entry per CDR3 protein. The sample yields about 1.6 million distinct CDR3 sequences, roughly a third seen once. Donors ranged from about 6 to 95 years old and were healthy Caucasians in Russia. This CDR3 region has 16 residues. Germline CDR1 reads MNHNS; CDR2 reads SASEGT. With 6 bases removed from V and 3 bases from J, the gap between germline ends came to 21 bases. These data originate in a study of blood T cells in healthy people across ages. Study-level points and caveats: Age advanced and TCR beta diversity per million T cells fell, roughly linearly. A strong correlation was seen between TCR beta diversity and naive T cell percentage.

This sequence originates from a woman aged 25 to 39 in good health. The V gene is TRBV6-1, the J gene TRBJ2-7; D might be TRBD1 (6 bases). Sequencing was carried out using blood. The CDR3 reads CASSPLGYRENYEQYF. CDR3 DNA sequence: TGTGCCAGCAGCCCTTTGGGGTACAGGGAAAACTACGAGCAGTACTTC.